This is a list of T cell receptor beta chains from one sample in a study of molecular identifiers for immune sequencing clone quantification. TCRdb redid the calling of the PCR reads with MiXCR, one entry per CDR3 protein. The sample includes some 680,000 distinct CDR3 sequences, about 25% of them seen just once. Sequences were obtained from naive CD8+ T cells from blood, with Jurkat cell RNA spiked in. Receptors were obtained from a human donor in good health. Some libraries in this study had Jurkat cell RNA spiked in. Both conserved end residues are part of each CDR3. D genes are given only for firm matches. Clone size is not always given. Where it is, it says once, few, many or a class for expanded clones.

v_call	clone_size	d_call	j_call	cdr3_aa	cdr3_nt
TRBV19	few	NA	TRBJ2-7	CATGPPYEQYF	TGTGCCACCGGACCCCCCTACGAGCAGTACTTC
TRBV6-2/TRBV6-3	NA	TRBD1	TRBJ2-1	CASNKHLTSTGVDEQFF	TGTGCCAGCAACAAACACCTTACGTCGACAGGGGTCGATGAGCAGTTCTTC
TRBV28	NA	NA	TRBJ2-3	CPSISFEGAVTDTQYF	TGTCCCAGCATCTCCTTCGAAGGAGCAGTAACAGATACGCAGTATTTT
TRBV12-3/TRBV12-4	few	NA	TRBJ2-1	CASSLDGKEQFF	TGTGCCAGCAGTTTGGACGGAAAGGAGCAGTTCTTC
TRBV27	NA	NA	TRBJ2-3	CASSLGRRGTQYF	TGTGCCAGCAGTTTAGGGAGGAGAGGTACGCAGTATTTT
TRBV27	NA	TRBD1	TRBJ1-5	CASSPGTGYNQPQHF	TGTGCCAGCAGTCCGGGGACAGGATACAATCAGCCCCAGCATTTT
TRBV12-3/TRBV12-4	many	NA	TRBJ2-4	CASSFPAKNIQYF	TGTGCCAGCAGTTTCCCGGCCAAAAACATTCAGTACTTC
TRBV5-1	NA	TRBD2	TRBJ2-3	CASSLRLAGGPMTDTQYF	TGCGCCAGCAGCCTTCGACTAGCGGGAGGGCCTATGACAGATACGCAGTATTTT
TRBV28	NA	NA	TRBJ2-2	CASTDNLVGGPFAGELFF	TGTGCCAGCACCGACAACCTAGTGGGGGGGCCTTTCGCCGGGGAGCTGTTTTTT
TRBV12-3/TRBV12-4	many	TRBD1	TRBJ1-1	CASSLFGGQGVLTEAFF	TGTGCCAGCAGTTTATTTGGGGGACAGGGGGTGTTAACTGAAGCTTTCTTT
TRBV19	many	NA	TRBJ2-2	CASSTYTGELFF	TGTGCCAGTAGTACGTACACCGGGGAGCTGTTTTTT
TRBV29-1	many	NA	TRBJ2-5	CSVVVYETQYF	TGCAGCGTTGTAGTCTACGAGACCCAGTACTTC
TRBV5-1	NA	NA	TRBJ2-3	CASGFIPILGTYRTDTQYF	TGCGCCAGCGGCTTTATCCCCATTCTAGGGACTTACCGCACAGATACGCAGTATTTT
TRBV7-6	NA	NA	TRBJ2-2	CASSLAGTTTTGELFF	TGTGCCAGCAGCTTAGCCGGGACAACCACCACCGGGGAGCTGTTTTTT
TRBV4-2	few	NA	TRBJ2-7	CASSPTLLAVREQYF	TGTGCCAGCAGTCCAACGTTATTAGCAGTTCGGGAGCAGTACTTC
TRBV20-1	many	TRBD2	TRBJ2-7	CSASDTSGSSYEQYF	TGCAGTGCTAGCGACACTAGCGGGAGCTCCTACGAGCAGTACTTC
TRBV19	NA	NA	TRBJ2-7	CASSLGQGSSYAQYF	TGTGCCAGTAGTCTCGGGCAGGGCAGCTCCTACGCGCAGTACTTC
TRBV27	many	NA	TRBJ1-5	CASSPGGFQPQHF	TGTGCCAGCAGTCCTGGGGGTTTTCAGCCCCAGCATTTT
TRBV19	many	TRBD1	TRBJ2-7	CASSIGQGFSYEQYF	TGTGCCAGTAGTATCGGACAGGGGTTTTCCTACGAGCAGTACTTC
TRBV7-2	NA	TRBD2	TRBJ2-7	CASSLTLADRSYEQYF	TGTGCCAGCAGCTTAACCCTAGCGGACCGATCCTACGAGCAGTACTTC
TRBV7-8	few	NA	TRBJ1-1	CASSLGEGLAFF	TGTGCCAGCAGCTTAGGTGAGGGATTGGCTTTCTTT
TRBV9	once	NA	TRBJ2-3	CASSVDGRSADTRYF	TGTGCCAGCAGCGTAGATGGTCGTAGCGCAGATACGCGGTATTTT
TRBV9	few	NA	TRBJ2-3	CASSVANTDTQYF	TGTGCCAGCAGCGTCGCGAACACAGATACGCAGTATTTT
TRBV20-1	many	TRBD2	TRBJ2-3	CSARDSSLLAGVVDTQYF	TGCAGTGCTAGAGATTCCAGCCTTCTAGCGGGAGTGGTAGATACGCAGTATTTT